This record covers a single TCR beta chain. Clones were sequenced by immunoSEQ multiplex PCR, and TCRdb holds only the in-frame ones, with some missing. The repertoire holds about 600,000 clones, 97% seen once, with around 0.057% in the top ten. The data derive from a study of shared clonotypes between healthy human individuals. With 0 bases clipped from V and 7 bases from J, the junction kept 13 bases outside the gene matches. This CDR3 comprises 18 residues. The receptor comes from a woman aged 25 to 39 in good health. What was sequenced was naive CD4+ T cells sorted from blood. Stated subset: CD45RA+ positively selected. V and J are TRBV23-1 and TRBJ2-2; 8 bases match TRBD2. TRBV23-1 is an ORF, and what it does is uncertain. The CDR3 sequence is CASSQSPPSGLDGGELFF. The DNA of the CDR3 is TGCGCCAGCAGTCAATCGCCGCCTAGCGGGTTAGATGGCGGGGAGCTGTTTTTT.